The 6 T cell receptor beta chains in this list originate from one sample, sequenced in a study of cytomegalovirus exposure and HLA in healthy donors. It was with 60 Vbeta and 13 Jbeta primers that the PCR ran. The data were produced by immunoSEQ multiplex PCR, yet TCRdb's version contains in-frame clones alone and is incomplete. Of around 200,000 clones in the sample, just under 75% were seen once. Source material: PBMCs. All receptors come from a man under 40 in good health and CMV-seropositive.

The chain joins TRBV6-5 to TRBJ2-7; 7 bases match TRBD1. J gave up 2 bases and V 2 bases, and 3 bases lay outside the gene matches. The germline gives CDR1 MNHEY, CDR2 SVGAGI. This CDR3 comprises 14 residues. The CDR3 sequence is CASSYGTGAYEQYF. The CDR3, as DNA: TGTGCCAGCAGTTACGGAACAGGGGCCTACGAGCAGTACTTC.

The gene calls are TRBV4-3 and TRBJ2-7, with D perhaps matching TRBD2 (7 bases). Germline-derived CDR1 and CDR2 are LGHNA and YSLEER. This CDR3 comprises 16 residues. V was shortened by 6 bases and J by 2 bases, with 20 bases between the two germline ends. The CDR3 DNA follows: TGCGCCAGCAGTCGTGGTGGGGGGGCCCGCCCCTACGAGCAGTACTTC. It specifies CASSRGGGARPYEQYF.

The chain joins TRBV4-1 to TRBJ2-1, with D possibly TRBD2 on 6 matching bases. Germline V gene lookup returns CDR1 MGHRA and CDR2 YSYEKL. Trimming took off 6 bases at V and 5 bases at J, with 14 bases between the two ends. This CDR3 has 14 amino acids. Written as DNA, the CDR3 is TGCGCCAGCAGTCCCGAGCGGGTGGACAATGAGCAGTTCTTC. Its translation: CASSPERVDNEQFF.

This clone has more than one count but fewer than ten. The genes are TRBV5-1 and TRBJ1-1, with a possible D match to TRBD1 (6 bases). This CDR3 region has 13 residues. Germline V CDR1 and CDR2: SGHRS, YFSETQ. V gave up 1 base and J gave up 5 bases, with 9 bases separating them. CDR3: CASSLQGQTEAFF. The CDR3 nucleotides read TGCGCCAGCAGCTTGCAGGGGCAAACTGAAGCTTTCTTT.

The chain is built from TRBV7-2 and TRBJ2-2, with TRBD2 matching 10 bases. Trimming at V came to 0 bases and at J to 6 bases, leaving 13 bases not matched to a gene. In germline, CDR1 is SGHTA, CDR2 FQGNSA. CDR3 length equals 19 residues. DNA for the CDR3: TGTGCCAGCAGCTTAGCTTCACCTATGGGGACTAGCGTGGCCGGGGAGCTGTTTTTT. Amino acids: CASSLASPMGTSVAGELFF.

The CDR3 region is CASSQLAANTEAFF. DNA of the CDR3: TGTGCCAGCAGTCAACTTGCGGCGAACACTGAAGCTTTCTTT. The chain couples TRBV6-5 to TRBJ1-1, with D unresolved. V was cut by 5 bases and J by 1 base, with 11 bases left in between. Germline loops: CDR1 MNHEY, CDR2 SVGAGI. The length of the CDR3 is 14 residues.